This T cell receptor beta chain was identified in a study of blood T cells in healthy people across ages. Then a second PCR, running about 7 to 11 cycles, was carried out with a sample-barcoded 5' primer and a J-beta primer mix. Each of the samples gave a minimum of 2.5 million paired-end reads that contained CDR3. TCRdb passed the 5' RACE reads through MiXCR, listing each CDR3 protein once. This sample yields 600,000 or so distinct CDR3 sequences, of which approximately 30% are seen a single time; 15% to 19% belongs to the top ten. Trimming removed 8 bases at V and 7 bases at J, with 9 bases between. CDR3 length: 11 residues. Per the germline V gene, CDR1 is MDHEN and CDR2 is SYDVKM. As regards this clonotype: Its antigen is not identified.

Points from the study as a whole: Unknown donor CMV status possibly confounded expanded clonotype changes. A greater number of naive CD4+ cells and higher diversity distinguished long-lived donors from aged donors.

Sequenced input: blood. The TCR originated in an elderly woman in good health. The chain couples TRBV28 to TRBJ2-1, with TRBD2 as a possible D gene (5 bases). For the CDR3, the DNA is TGTGCCAGCGTAGCGATGAATGAGCAGTTCTTC. Protein product: CASVAMNEQFF.